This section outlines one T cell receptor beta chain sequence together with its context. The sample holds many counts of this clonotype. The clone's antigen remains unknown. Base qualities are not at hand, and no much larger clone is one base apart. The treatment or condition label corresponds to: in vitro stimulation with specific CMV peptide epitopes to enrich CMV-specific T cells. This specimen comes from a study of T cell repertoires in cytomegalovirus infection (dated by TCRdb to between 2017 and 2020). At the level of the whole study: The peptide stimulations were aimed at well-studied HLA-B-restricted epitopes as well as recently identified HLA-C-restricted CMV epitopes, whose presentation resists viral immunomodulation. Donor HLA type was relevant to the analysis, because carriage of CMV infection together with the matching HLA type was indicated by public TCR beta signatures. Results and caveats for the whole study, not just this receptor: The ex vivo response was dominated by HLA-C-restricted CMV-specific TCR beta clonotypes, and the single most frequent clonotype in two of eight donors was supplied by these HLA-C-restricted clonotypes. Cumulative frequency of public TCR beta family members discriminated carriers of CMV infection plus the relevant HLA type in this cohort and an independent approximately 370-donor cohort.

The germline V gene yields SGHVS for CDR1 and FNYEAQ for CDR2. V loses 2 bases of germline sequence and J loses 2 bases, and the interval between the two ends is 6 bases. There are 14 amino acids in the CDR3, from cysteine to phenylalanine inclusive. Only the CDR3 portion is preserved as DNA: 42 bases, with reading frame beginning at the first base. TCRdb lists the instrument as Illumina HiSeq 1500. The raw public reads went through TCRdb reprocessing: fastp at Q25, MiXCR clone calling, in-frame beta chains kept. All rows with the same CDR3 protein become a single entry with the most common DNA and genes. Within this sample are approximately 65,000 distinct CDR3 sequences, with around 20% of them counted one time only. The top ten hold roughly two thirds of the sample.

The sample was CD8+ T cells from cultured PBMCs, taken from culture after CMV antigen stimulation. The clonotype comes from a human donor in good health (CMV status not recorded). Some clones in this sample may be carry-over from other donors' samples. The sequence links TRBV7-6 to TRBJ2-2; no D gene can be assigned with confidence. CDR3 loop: CASSLSTNTGELFF. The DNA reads TGTGCCAGCAGCTTAAGTACTAACACCGGGGAGCTGTTTTTT.